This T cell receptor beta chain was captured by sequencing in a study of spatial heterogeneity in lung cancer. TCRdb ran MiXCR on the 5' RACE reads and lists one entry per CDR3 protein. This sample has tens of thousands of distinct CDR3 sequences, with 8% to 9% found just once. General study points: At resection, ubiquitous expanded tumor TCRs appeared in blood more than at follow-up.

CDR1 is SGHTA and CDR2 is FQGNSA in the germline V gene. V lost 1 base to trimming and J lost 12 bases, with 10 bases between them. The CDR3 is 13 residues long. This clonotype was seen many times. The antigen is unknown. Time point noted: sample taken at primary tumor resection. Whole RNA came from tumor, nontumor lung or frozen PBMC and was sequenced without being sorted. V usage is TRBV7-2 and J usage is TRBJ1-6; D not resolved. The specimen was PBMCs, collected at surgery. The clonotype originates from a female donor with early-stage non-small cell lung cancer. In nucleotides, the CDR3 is TGTGCCAGCAGCTTAGAGGCAAGGAGACCCCTCCACTTT. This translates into CASSLEARRPLHF.